This T cell receptor (beta chain) was sequenced for a study of blood T cell repertoires in COVID-19. Looking at the study overall: Italy, Spain and the United States were the sources of the convalescent and acute COVID-19 samples. Nucleic acid was either cDNA or gDNA, and it came from T cells, B-cell-depleted T cells, or PBMCs.

The CDR3 length is 14 residues. Germline V lookup: CDR1 SNHLY, CDR2 FYNNEI. V shed 4 bases and J 6 bases; nucleotides not matched to a gene: 8. In the original workflow: Nucleated cell counts were estimated from reference gene primer amplification. Assay: immunoSEQ multiplex PCR; the TCRdb copy retains only in-frame clones and omits some. V and J calls and clone size follow that table, whereas D and trimming were derived from the DNA. This table has 70,000 to 95,000 clones, around four fifths appearing once. The specimen was peripheral blood. The V gene is TRBV2, the J gene TRBJ1-2, with 7 bases fitting TRBD1. The TCR originated in a woman aged 70-85 years with active or convalescent COVID-19. The chain's CDR3 is CASSVRGQLHGYTF. The CDR3 DNA reads TGTGCCAGCAGTGTGAGGGGGCAACTCCATGGCTACACCTTC.